This passage covers 23 T cell receptor beta chains from one sample sequenced in a study of blood T cell repertoires in COVID-19. The method was immunoSEQ multiplex PCR; TCRdb's version includes in-frame clones alone and lacks a portion of them. The repertoire consists of about 270,000 clones, with approximately 89% occurring once and the leading ten covering under 2.5%. Input material: PBMCs or T cells enriched from blood (not recorded which). Every receptor here comes from an older woman who had recovered from COVID-19.

This chain joins TRBV10-3 and TRBJ1-5; 10 bases agree with TRBD1. Germline lookup yields CDR1 ENHRY and CDR2 SYGVKD. The CDR3 runs to 13 residues. The chain's CDR3 is CAGTGVLGQPQHF. CDR3 DNA: TGTGCGGGGACAGGGGTTCTGGGTCAGCCCCAGCATTTT.

This sequence joins TRBV28 and TRBJ2-1; a possible D gene is TRBD2 (5 bases). V was trimmed by 8 bases and J by 6 bases, leaving 8 bases between them. This CDR3 comprises 11 residues. Germline V gene sequence: CDR1 MDHEN, CDR2 SYDVKM. The CDR3 sequence: CASRGLNEQFF. The CDR3 DNA follows: TGTGCCAGCCGAGGACTCAATGAGCAGTTCTTC.

This rearrangement joins TRBV19 to TRBJ2-2, with D possibly being TRBD1 (5 bases). V lost 7 bases, J lost 6 bases, and 24 bases lay in between. The CDR3 consists of 17 residues. Germline V CDR1 and CDR2: LNHDA, SQIVND (reference sequence). CDR3 in DNA: TGTGCCAGTACCAATCCGAACGGCAGGGTTAGATCCGGGGAGCTGTTTTTT. This translates into CASTNPNGRVRSGELFF.

This clone was seen only once. The chain links TRBV14 to TRBJ1-2, with D hard to call. This CDR3 spans 14 amino acids. Deletions cut 0 bases from V and 2 bases from J, with 7 bases between. Germline CDR1 is SGHDN and CDR2 is FVKESK. CDR3 residues: CASSQDTRNYGYTF. In nucleotides, the CDR3 is TGTGCCAGCAGCCAAGACACAAGAAACTATGGCTACACCTTC.

The rearrangement uses TRBV2 and TRBJ2-7, with a tentative D call TRBD1 (6 bases). Germline CDR1 reads SNHLY; CDR2 reads FYNNEI. V lost 5 bases and J 5 bases, leaving 19 bases between the germline ends. The CDR3 runs 15 residues. The CDR3 protein is CASSPLQGSQNEQYF. CDR3 nucleotide sequence: TGTGCCAGCAGTCCCCTTCAGGGGTCTCAAAACGAGCAGTACTTC.

The V call is TRBV5-1, the J call TRBJ1-6; 8 nucleotides agree with TRBD1. The CDR3 spans 15 residues. The V and J ends lost 4 bases and 5 bases, in that order; junction bases with no gene match: 5. Germline-derived CDR1 and CDR2 are SGHRS and YFSETQ. The CDR3 nucleotides are TGCGCCAGCAGCGTAGGACAGGGAGATAATTCACCCCTCCACTTT. Its translation is CASSVGQGDNSPLHF.

This clone occurred once. The CDR3 DNA reads as TGTGCCAGTAGTGGAGGACTAGCGGGAGTGTTCACAGATACGCAGTATTTT. Translated, it gives CASSGGLAGVFTDTQYF. The chain employs TRBV19 and TRBJ2-3, with 13 bases identical to TRBD2. The V segment lost 5 bases and the J segment 2 bases; nucleotides outside the gene matches: 7. There are 17 residues in the CDR3. Per the germline V gene, CDR1 is LNHDA and CDR2 is SQIVND (reference sequence).

This clone appeared once. The chain links TRBV3-1 (or the pseudogene TRBV3-2) to TRBJ2-1; unclear D gene. The CDR3 runs 13 residues. Germline V CDR1 and CDR2: LGHDT, YNNKEL (reference sequence). V was clipped by 2 bases and J by 9 bases, with 11 bases between them. CDR3 sequence (DNA): TGTGCCAGCAGCCAAAGTAATCTAGGTGAGCAGTTCTTC. Translation: CASSQSNLGEQFF.

V and J are TRBV11-2 and TRBJ2-7, with D perhaps TRBD2 (5 bases). The CDR3 totals 16 residues. Germline lookup yields CDR1 SGHAT and CDR2 FQNNGV. Trimming took 1 base from V and 9 from J, leaving 22 bases between them. CDR3 amino acids: CASSLGFRTPGLRQYF. Here the CDR3 DNA reads TGTGCCAGCAGCTTAGGGTTCCGGACTCCTGGGTTAAGGCAGTACTTC.

The CDR3, as DNA: TGTGCCAGCAGCGTAGAAATAGACAGCTCCTACAATGAGCAGTTCTTC. It encodes CASSVEIDSSYNEQFF. V gene TRBV9 combines with J gene TRBJ2-1; tentatively, D is TRBD1 (5 bases). Germline lookup yields CDR1 SGDLS and CDR2 YYNGEE. The CDR3 totals 16 residues. Trimming removed 0 bases from V and 0 bases from J, with 10 bases in between.

CDR3 residues: CASSYAGSSNYGYTF. As DNA, the CDR3 is TGTGCCAGCAGTTACGCGGGGAGCTCTAACTATGGCTACACCTTC. This sequence joins TRBV6-5 and TRBJ1-2; D not resolved. V was pared by 2 bases and J by 0 bases, with 10 bases between. This CDR3 has 15 residues. The germline gives CDR1 MNHEY, CDR2 SVGAGI.

The chain combines TRBV18 with TRBJ1-1; weak D call: TRBD1 (5 bases). The CDR3 has 15 residues. Trimming cost V 3 bases and J 1 base, with 12 bases left between them. From germline, CDR1 is KGHSH and CDR2 LQKENI. CDR3: CASSPRQGPNTEAFF. DNA of the CDR3: TGTGCCAGCTCACCTAGGCAGGGCCCGAACACTGAAGCTTTCTTT.

The genes are TRBV11-2 and TRBJ1-1, with D perhaps TRBD1 (5 bases). The CDR3 runs to 13 residues. Germline V gives CDR1 SGHAT, CDR2 FQNNGV. V gave up 4 bases and J gave up 5 bases, with 11 bases separating them. In nucleotides, the CDR3 is TGTGCCAGCAGCTCCATCCGGGGGACTGAAGCTTTCTTT. Translation: CASSSIRGTEAFF.

The chain carries TRBV29-1 and TRBJ2-7; weak D call: TRBD1 (5 bases). This CDR3 has 14 amino acids. The V gene's germline CDR1 is SQVTM and CDR2 ANQGSEA. The V and J ends lost 4 bases and 3 bases respectively, with 16 bases between them. CDR3 in DNA: TGCAGCGTTGTTGCAGGGAAAAATTTCTACGAGCAGTACTTC. This encodes CSVVAGKNFYEQYF.

With regard to this clone: The sample has other DNA sequences that encode this CDR3 too. V gene TRBV18 combines with J gene TRBJ2-7, with D possibly TRBD1 on 5 matching bases. Germline assignment: CDR1 KGHSH and CDR2 LQKENI. This CDR3 spans 14 amino acids. V was trimmed by 3 bases and J by 2 bases, leaving 11 bases between them. The CDR3, as DNA: TGTGCCAGCTCACCGCCGACAGTAACCTACGAGCAGTACTTC. Protein: CASSPPTVTYEQYF.

In this sample, this clone turned up many times. The V call is TRBV28, the J call TRBJ2-7; perhaps TRBD1 as D (5 bases). Germline CDR1 reads MDHEN; CDR2 reads SYDVKM. V lost 3 bases and J lost 0, with 6 bases in between. This CDR3 has 13 amino acids. Written as DNA, the CDR3 is TGTGCCAGCAGTTTCAGGGTCTCCTACGAGCAGTACTTC. This translates into CASSFRVSYEQYF.

The chain is built from TRBV28 and TRBJ1-2; no clear D gene. CDR1 and CDR2 (germline): MDHEN, SYDVKM. This CDR3 is 12 amino acids long. Trimming pared 2 bases from V and 8 bases from J, leaving 9 bases between. The CDR3 spells CASSLDMFGYTF. Written as DNA, the CDR3 is TGTGCCAGCAGTTTAGACATGTTCGGCTACACCTTC.

The chain recombines TRBV11-2 with TRBJ1-6; D uncertain. Germline V CDR1 and CDR2: SGHAT, FQNNGV. Deletions cut 3 bases from V and 10 bases from J, with 13 bases between. CDR3 size: 14 residues. The CDR3 DNA reads as TGTGCCAGCAGCTTCGATCGGGGAGGGTCACCCCTCCACTTT. It yields the protein CASSFDRGGSPLHF. Based on the CDR3 plus reference TRBV11-2 and TRBJ1-6, the full variable domain is EAGVAQSPRYKIIEKRQSVAFWCNPISGHATLYWYQQILGQGPKLLIQFQNNGVVDDSQLPKDRFSAERLKGVDSTLKIQPAKLEDSAVYLCASSFDRGGSPLHFGNGTRLTVT.

This clone was observed a single time. At one end, the junction sequence differs from germline, possibly due to a read error. This rearrangement joins TRBV6-5 to TRBJ1-3; D possibly corresponds to TRBD1 (5 bases). The CDR3 covers 11 residues. CDR1 is MNHEY, CDR2 SVGAGI, per germline. Here the CDR3 reads CVGGGGNTIYF. The CDR3, as DNA: TGCGTCGGGGGAGGTGGGAACACCATATATTTT.

This chain uses TRBV28 with TRBJ1-2; D not certain. V lost 8 bases, J lost 6 bases, and 13 bases lay in between. The CDR3 has 12 residues. In germline, CDR1 is MDHEN, CDR2 SYDVKM. CDR3 nucleotides: TGTGCCAGCGTTCACTCGGCGGATGGCTACACCTTC. As protein: CASVHSADGYTF.

This clone was observed once. The chain joins TRBV30 to TRBJ1-3; D may be TRBD1 (5 bases). Germline CDR1 GTSNPN, CDR2 SVGIG (reference sequence). V lost 6 bases to trimming and J lost 5 bases, with 14 bases between them. CDR3 size: 13 residues. The CDR3, as DNA: TGTGCCTGTGGCAGGGAGGTTAGAAACACCATATATTTT. Amino acids: CACGREVRNTIYF.

This clone was counted once. CDR3 sequence (DNA): TGTGCCAGCAGCAAAGACCGCGGGGGGTGGGCTTTCTTT. It yields the protein CASSKDRGGWAFF. The V and J genes are TRBV21-1 and TRBJ1-1. TRBV21-1 counts as a pseudogene. CDR3 size: 13 residues.

The V call is TRBV10-3, the J call TRBJ2-7, with 8 nucleotides matching TRBD1. The CDR3 sequence is 15 residues long. With V trimmed by 0 bases and J by 7 bases, 8 bases remained unmatched. Germline values: CDR1 ENHRY, CDR2 SYGVKD. The CDR3 sequence: CAISESKGQVEEQYF. In DNA form, the CDR3 reads TGTGCCATCAGTGAGTCTAAGGGACAGGTAGAGGAGCAGTACTTC.